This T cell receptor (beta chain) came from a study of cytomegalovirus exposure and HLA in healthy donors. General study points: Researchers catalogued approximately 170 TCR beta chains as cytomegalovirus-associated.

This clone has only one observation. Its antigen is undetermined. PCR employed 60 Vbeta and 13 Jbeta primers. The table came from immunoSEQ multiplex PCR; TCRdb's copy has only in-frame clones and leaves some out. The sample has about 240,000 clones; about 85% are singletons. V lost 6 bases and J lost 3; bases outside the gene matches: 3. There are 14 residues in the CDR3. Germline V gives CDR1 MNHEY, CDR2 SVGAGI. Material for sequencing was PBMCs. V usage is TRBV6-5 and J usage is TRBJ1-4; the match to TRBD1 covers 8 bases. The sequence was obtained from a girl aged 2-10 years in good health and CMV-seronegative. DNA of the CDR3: TGTGCCAGCAGGCGGACAGGGCCTAATGAAAAACTGTTTTTT. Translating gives CASRRTGPNEKLFF.